These 26 T cell receptor beta chains share one sample of origin, sequenced in a study of preoperative IRX-2 immunotherapy in early breast cancer. TCRdb's table, derived via immunoSEQ multiplex PCR, lists solely in-frame clones and lacks some. There are about 45,000 clones in the sample; 70% to 80% occur only once, and 1% to 1.5% lies in the top ten. Treatment reported: preoperative locoregional IRX-2 cytokine immunotherapy. Specimen: tumor tissue, collected after IRX-2 immunotherapy. The receptors shown here come from a human donor with breast cancer.

The genes are TRBV6-8 and TRBJ2-3; 8 bases are a match to TRBD1. V was pared by 5 bases and J by 5 bases, with 12 bases of the junction left unmatched. Germline CDR1 reads MNHGY; CDR2 reads SAAAGT. This CDR3 spans 16 amino acids. CDR3 in DNA: TGTGCCAGCAGTGCTCTCCGGGACAGGATGGGAGATACGCAGTATTTT. Protein: CASSALRDRMGDTQYF.

The chain has TRBV5-1 and TRBJ1-1; no definite D call. V dropped 2 bases and J dropped 2 bases, with 10 bases sitting between them. The CDR3 loop spans 14 amino acids. The germline CDR1 and CDR2 sequences are SGHRS and YFSETQ. The CDR3 loop reads CASSLVEGNTEAFF. The CDR3 nucleotides read TGCGCCAGCAGCTTAGTAGAGGGAAACACTGAAGCTTTCTTT.

The genes are TRBV28 and TRBJ1-1; TRBD1 might be the D (6 bases). The CDR3 runs to 15 residues. The germline V gene has CDR1 MDHEN and CDR2 SYDVKM. V gave up 7 bases and J gave up 6 bases, with 21 bases separating them. DNA for the CDR3: TGTGCCAGCAAGACCGGGACACTCAAGGGGGCTGAAGCTTTCTTT. Its protein product is CASKTGTLKGAEAFF.

The V and J genes are TRBV6-8 and TRBJ2-3; D perhaps matches TRBD2 (6 bases). CDR1 and CDR2 from the germline V gene are MNHGY and SAAAGT. V lost 5 bases, J lost 1 base, and 10 bases lay in between. The CDR3 contains 14 residues. CDR3 residues: CASSPGVGTDTQYF. The CDR3 DNA reads as TGTGCCAGCAGTCCGGGGGTGGGCACAGATACGCAGTATTTT.

This clone has more than one count but fewer than ten. The chain uses TRBV10-2 and TRBJ2-5; 10 bases are shared with TRBD2. CDR1 and CDR2 from the germline V gene are WSHSY and SAAADI. Trimming at V came to 1 base and at J to 5 bases, leaving 7 bases not matched to a gene. The CDR3 spans 16 residues. In nucleotides, the CDR3 is TGCGCCAGCAGTGAGTTAGCGGGAGGCCTCCGGGAGACCCAGTACTTC. It codes for CASSELAGGLRETQYF.

The genes are TRBV14 and TRBJ2-3; D unresolved. The CDR3 length is 13 residues. The ends were cut back, 4 bases at V and 0 bases at J, with 5 bases in the middle. Germline CDR1 reads SGHDN; CDR2 reads FVKESK. Here the CDR3 reads CASSRRSTDTQYF. The CDR3 DNA reads as TGTGCCAGCAGCCGCCGGAGCACAGATACGCAGTATTTT.

This chain joins TRBV11-3 and TRBJ1-3; 7 bases agree with TRBD1. The germline CDR1 and CDR2 sequences are SGHNT and YENEEA. V shed 5 bases, J shed 3 bases, and the junction held 7 bases outside the gene matches. This CDR3 has 15 amino acids. The DNA of the CDR3 is TGTGCCAGCAGCCAGTGGGCAGGGGGTGGAAACACCATATATTTT. It yields the protein CASSQWAGGGNTIYF.

The V gene is TRBV11-3, the J gene TRBJ2-1, with D possibly matching TRBD2 (6 bases). V lost 5 bases and J 1 base, leaving 18 bases between the germline ends. The CDR3 consists of 17 residues. CDR1 and CDR2 from the germline V gene are SGHNT and YENEEA. CDR3 DNA: TGTGCCAGCAGCCATGCGGGGCAGCGGATGTCCTACAATGAGCAGTTCTTC. Encoded protein: CASSHAGQRMSYNEQFF.

V is TRBV7-6 and J is TRBJ2-5, with 15 positions matching TRBD2. The germline gives CDR1 SGHVS, CDR2 FNYEAQ. V shed 3 bases and J 3 bases; nucleotides not matched to a gene: 5. This CDR3 contains 17 residues. The CDR3 nucleotides read TGTGCCAGCAGCTTCCGGACTAGCGGGAGGGCCGAAGAGACCCAGTACTTC. Amino acids: CASSFRTSGRAEETQYF.

Worth noting for this clone: One or more nucleotides could not be called with certainty, so the encoded amino acid is given as X. V usage is TRBV11-3 and J usage is TRBJ2-5; 12 bases agree with TRBD2. Losses at the gene ends were 5 bases for V and 2 bases for J; bases not matched to a gene: 3. The CDR3 is 15 residues long. Germline CDR1 is SGHNT and CDR2 is YENEEA. The CDR3 here is CASSXGLAGQETQYF. CDR3 in DNA: TGTGCCAGCAGCKCMGGACTAGCGGGGCAAGAGACCCAGTACTTC.

The V and J genes are TRBV6-1 and TRBJ2-1; D remains unclear. V lost 1 base, J lost 2 bases, and 9 bases lay in between. There are 15 residues in the CDR3. Germline lookup yields CDR1 MNHNS and CDR2 SASEGT. DNA for the CDR3: TGTGCCAGCAGTGAAGGTGGCTCCGCCTACAATGAGCAGTTCTTC. It codes for CASSEGGSAYNEQFF.

The chain uses TRBV7-2 and TRBJ1-5; weak D call: TRBD1 (6 bases). CDR3 length: 14 amino acids. CDR1 is SGHTA, CDR2 FQGNSA, per germline. V shed 1 base and J shed 7 bases, with 11 bases lying between them. CDR3: CASSLGGGRQPQHF. Written as DNA, the CDR3 is TGTGCCAGCAGCTTAGGGGGGGGCAGACAGCCCCAGCATTTT.

This clone has a handful of counts. The chain couples TRBV5-1 to TRBJ2-1; D perhaps matches TRBD1 (7 bases). The CDR3 length is 15 residues. CDR1 is SGHRS, CDR2 YFSETQ, per germline. V was cut by 0 bases and J by 3 bases, with 10 bases left in between. This CDR3 is CASSLGGTVYNEQFF. The CDR3 DNA sequence: TGCGCCAGCAGCTTGGGCGGGACAGTCTACAATGAGCAGTTCTTC. Looking up the rest from reference TRBV5-1 and TRBJ2-1 gives the full variable domain: KAGVTQTPRYLIKTRGQQVTLSCSPISGHRSVSWYQQTPGQGLQFLFEYFSETQRNKGNFPGRFSGRQFSNSRSEMNVSTLELGDSALYLCASSLGGTVYNEQFFGPGTRLTVL.

This clone has more than one count but fewer than ten. The rearrangement links TRBV19 to TRBJ2-6; no clear D. With 7 bases removed from V and 1 base from J, the gap between germline ends came to 5 bases. The CDR3 has 13 residues. Germline V gene lookup returns CDR1 LNHDA and CDR2 SQIVND (reference sequence). The CDR3 here is CASKASGANVLTF. The CDR3 nucleotides are TGTGCCAGTAAGGCATCTGGGGCCAACGTCCTGACTTTC.

This chain joins TRBV18 and TRBJ1-1, with 7 positions matching TRBD1. Germline V gene sequence: CDR1 KGHSH, CDR2 LQKENI. There are 16 residues in the CDR3. The ends lost 1 base at V and 0 bases at J; junction bases unmatched: 5. In DNA, the CDR3 is TGTGCCAGCTCACCACAGGGGGCAGGGGTGAACACTGAAGCTTTCTTT. Amino acid sequence: CASSPQGAGVNTEAFF. The variable domain in full, completed from reference TRBV18 and TRBJ1-1, reads NAGVMQNPRHLVRRRGQEARLRCSPMKGHSHVYWYRQLPEEGLKFMVYLQKENIIDESGMPKERFSAEFPKEGPSILRIQQVVRGDSAAYFCASSPQGAGVNTEAFFGQGTRLTVV.

This chain links TRBV18 with TRBJ2-7; tentatively, D is TRBD1 (8 bases). Germline CDR1 KGHSH, CDR2 LQKENI. V dropped 8 bases and J dropped 6 bases, with 17 bases sitting between them. The CDR3 is 13 residues long. The CDR3 protein is CASTTGGLREQYF. The CDR3 DNA is TGTGCCAGCACCACAGGGGGACTACGCGAGCAGTACTTC.

The CDR3 sequence: CASSSPLGGGVYEQYF. The CDR3 region has the DNA TGTGCCAGCAGCTCCCCGTTGGGGGGAGGGGTCTACGAGCAGTACTTC. The chain combines TRBV11-3 with TRBJ2-7; TRBD2 aligns across 7 bases. Germline assignment: CDR1 SGHNT and CDR2 YENEEA. This CDR3 contains 16 residues. V shed 4 bases, J shed 3 bases, and the junction held 12 bases outside the gene matches.

This sequence joins TRBV19 and TRBJ1-5; 7 bases match TRBD1. Germline trimming cut 3 bases from V and 1 base from J; bases unmatched to any gene: 6. This CDR3 region has 16 residues. Germline loops: CDR1 LNHDA, CDR2 SQIVND (reference sequence). CDR3 residues: CASSIGSGGSNQPQHF. In DNA form, the CDR3 reads TGTGCCAGTAGTATTGGTTCAGGGGGAAGCAATCAGCCCCAGCATTTT. Looking up the rest from reference TRBV19 and TRBJ1-5 gives the full variable domain: DGGITQSPKYLFRKEGQNVTLSCEQNLNHDAMYWYRQDPGQGLRLIYYSQIVNDFQKGDIAEGYSVSREKKESFPLTVTSAQKNPTAFYLCASSIGSGGSNQPQHFGDGTRLSIL.

The chain is built from TRBV28 and TRBJ2-1; D is perhaps TRBD2 (5 bases). Germline-derived CDR1 and CDR2 are MDHEN and SYDVKM. CDR3 length: 18 residues. Trimming removed 4 bases from V and 4 bases from J, with 23 bases in between. Here the CDR3 reads CASSSTTRLLKGYNEQFF. DNA for the CDR3: TGTGCCAGCAGTTCGACAACTAGGTTACTAAAGGGTTACAATGAGCAGTTCTTC.

The gene calls are TRBV7-6 and TRBJ2-3; no clear D. The CDR3 has 16 amino acids. V lost 5 bases and J 4 bases, leaving 19 bases between the germline ends. Germline V gene lookup returns CDR1 SGHVS and CDR2 FNYEAQ. The CDR3 reads CASSRDNGRWADTQYF. As DNA, the CDR3 is TGTGCCAGCAGCCGCGACAATGGCCGCTGGGCAGATACGCAGTATTTT. The entire variable domain, with the rest obtained from reference TRBV7-6 and TRBJ2-3, is as follows: GAGVSQSPRYKVTKRGQDVALRCDPISGHVSLYWYRQALGQGPEFLTYFNYEAQQDKSGLPNDRFSAERPEGSISTLTIQRTEQRDSAMYRCASSRDNGRWADTQYFGPGTRLTVL.

V usage is TRBV22-1 and J usage is TRBJ2-1; TRBD2, the table's D call, lacks a check against the DNA. TRBV22-1 is an annotated pseudogene. This CDR3 contains 15 residues. CDR3 region: CASSPGLAGGDEQFF. In DNA, the CDR3 is TGTGCCAGCAGTCCGGGACTAGCGGGAGGCGATGAGCAGTTCTTC.

The chain carries TRBV29-1 and TRBJ1-1, with D hard to call. The CDR3 covers 14 residues. Per germline, CDR1 SQVTM and CDR2 ANQGSEA. V was shortened by 0 bases and J by 6 bases, with 14 bases between the two germline ends. For the CDR3, the DNA is TGCAGCGTTGAAGATCCGGTAAGGCAGGCTGAAGCTTTCTTT. As protein: CSVEDPVRQAEAFF.

The chain uses TRBV29-1 and TRBJ1-1, with 9 bases that match TRBD1. The J segment lost 1 base and the V segment lost 7 bases, leaving 4 bases of the junction unmatched. From germline, CDR1 is SQVTM and CDR2 ANQGSEA. This CDR3 contains 13 residues. Written as DNA, the CDR3 is TGCAGCGGGCGGGACAGGGCGAACACTGAAGCTTTCTTT. It encodes CSGRDRANTEAFF.

This clone was recorded only once. The chain employs TRBV5-1 and TRBJ2-1, with TRBD2 matching over 16 bases. Germline V gene lookup returns CDR1 SGHRS and CDR2 YFSETQ. This CDR3 has 21 amino acids. V trimming: 3 bases; J trimming: 0 bases; junction bases outside the gene matches: 12. Written as DNA, the CDR3 is TGCGCCAGCAGCTCGGGACTCCCGGGACTAGCGGGAGGGCCCTCCTACAATGAGCAGTTCTTC. The encoded protein is CASSSGLPGLAGGPSYNEQFF.

The chain employs TRBV7-6 and TRBJ2-2; the D gene is possibly TRBD1 (5 bases). CDR3 length equals 15 residues. Per the germline V gene, CDR1 is SGHVS and CDR2 is FNYEAQ. Trimming stripped 5 bases from V and 4 bases from J, with 14 bases between. In DNA form, the CDR3 reads TGTGCCAGCAGCCCTCGGCTACAGGTCACCGGGGAGCTGTTTTTT. It yields the protein CASSPRLQVTGELFF.

The CDR3 sequence: CASSDLYYGYTF. CDR3 nucleotides: TGTGCCAGCAGTGACTTGTACTATGGCTACACCTTC. The chain links TRBV6-8 to TRBJ1-2, with D unresolved. This CDR3 comprises 12 residues. Germline CDR1 reads MNHGY; CDR2 reads SAAAGT. Trimming left V 5 bases short and J 3 bases short, with 7 bases between.